This T cell receptor beta chain appears in the sequencing data of a study of blood T cell repertoires in COVID-19. Study-wide background: Sites across the United States, Italy and Spain contributed samples from acute and convalescent COVID-19.

This clone was counted a few times. Here immunoSEQ multiplex PCR was the method, and the copy in TCRdb shows in-frame clones only, minus some. The data contain 150,000 to 200,000 clones, about four fifths of them singletons. Enrolment of Seattle patients took place during active infection, and they were followed longitudinally. The sample taken for sequencing was peripheral blood. This TCR derives from a woman aged 65 to 85 with COVID-19, enrolled during active disease.

Here the CDR3 reads CASRFTENTEAFF. CDR3 DNA: TGTGCCAGCAGGTTTACTGAGAACACTGAAGCTTTCTTT. The chain is built from TRBV7-3 and TRBJ1-1; no reliable D call. V lost 6 bases to trimming and J lost 1 base, with 9 bases between them. Germline assignment: CDR1 SGHTA and CDR2 FQGTGA. This CDR3 is 13 amino acids long.